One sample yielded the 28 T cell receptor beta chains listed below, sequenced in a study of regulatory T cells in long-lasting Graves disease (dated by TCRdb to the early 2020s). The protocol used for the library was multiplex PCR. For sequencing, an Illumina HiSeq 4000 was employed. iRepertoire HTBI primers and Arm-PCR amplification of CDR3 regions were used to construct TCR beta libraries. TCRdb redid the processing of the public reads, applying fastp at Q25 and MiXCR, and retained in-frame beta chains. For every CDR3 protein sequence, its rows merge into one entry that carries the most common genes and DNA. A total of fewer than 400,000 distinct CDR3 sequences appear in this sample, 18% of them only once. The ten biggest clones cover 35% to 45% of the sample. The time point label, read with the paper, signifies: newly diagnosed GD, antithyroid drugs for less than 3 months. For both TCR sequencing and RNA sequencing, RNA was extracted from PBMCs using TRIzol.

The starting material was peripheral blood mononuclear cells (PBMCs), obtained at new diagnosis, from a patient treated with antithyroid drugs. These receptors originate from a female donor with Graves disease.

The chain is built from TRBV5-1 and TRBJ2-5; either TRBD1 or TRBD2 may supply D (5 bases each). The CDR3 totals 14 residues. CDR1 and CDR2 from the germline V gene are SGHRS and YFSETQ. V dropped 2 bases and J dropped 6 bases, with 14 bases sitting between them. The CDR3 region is CASSLAGTKKTQYF. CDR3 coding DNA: TGCGCCAGCAGCTTAGCCGGGACCAAAAAGACCCAGTACTTC.

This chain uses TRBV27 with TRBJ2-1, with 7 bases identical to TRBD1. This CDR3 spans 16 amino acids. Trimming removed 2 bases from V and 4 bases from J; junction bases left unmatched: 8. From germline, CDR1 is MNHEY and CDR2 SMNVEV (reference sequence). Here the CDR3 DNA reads TGTGCCAGCAGTTTAGTTCCCGGGGACAGTTACAATGAGCAGTTCTTC. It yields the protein CASSLVPGDSYNEQFF.

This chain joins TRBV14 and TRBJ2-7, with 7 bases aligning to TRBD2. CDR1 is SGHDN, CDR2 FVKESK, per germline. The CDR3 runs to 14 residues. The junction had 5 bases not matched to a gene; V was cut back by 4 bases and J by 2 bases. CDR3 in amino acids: CASSPGLRAYEQYF. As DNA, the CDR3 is TGTGCCAGCAGCCCGGGACTACGAGCCTACGAGCAGTACTTC.

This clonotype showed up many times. The CDR3 sequence: CAWSQGTYEQYF. For the CDR3, the DNA is TGTGCCTGGAGTCAGGGGACCTACGAGCAGTACTTC. This chain uses TRBV30 with TRBJ2-7, with D perhaps matching TRBD1 (6 bases). The germline V gene has CDR1 GTSNPN and CDR2 SVGIG (reference sequence). With 2 bases removed from V and 2 bases from J, the gap between germline ends came to 7 bases. The CDR3 spans 12 residues.

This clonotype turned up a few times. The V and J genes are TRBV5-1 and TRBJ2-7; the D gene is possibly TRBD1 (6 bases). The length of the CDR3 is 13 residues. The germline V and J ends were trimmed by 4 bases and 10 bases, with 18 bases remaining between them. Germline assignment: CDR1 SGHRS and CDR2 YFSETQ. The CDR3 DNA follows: TGCGCCAGCAGCGCAGGGACAAACGGTGAACAGTACTTC. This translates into CASSAGTNGEQYF.

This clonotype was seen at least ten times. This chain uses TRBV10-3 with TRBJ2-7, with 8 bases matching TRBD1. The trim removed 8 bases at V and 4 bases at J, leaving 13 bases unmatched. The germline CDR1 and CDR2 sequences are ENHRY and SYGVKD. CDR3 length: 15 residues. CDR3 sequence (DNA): TGTGCCATCCGGTCGGAACAGGGGGACTGGTACGAGCAGTACTTC. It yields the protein CAIRSEQGDWYEQYF.

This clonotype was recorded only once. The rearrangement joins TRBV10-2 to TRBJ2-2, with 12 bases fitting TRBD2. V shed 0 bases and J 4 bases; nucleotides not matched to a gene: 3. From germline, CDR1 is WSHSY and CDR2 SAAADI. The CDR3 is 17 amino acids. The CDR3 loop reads CASSESTSGSRTGELFF. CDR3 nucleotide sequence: TGCGCCAGCAGTGAGTCGACTAGCGGGAGTCGCACCGGGGAGCTGTTTTTT.

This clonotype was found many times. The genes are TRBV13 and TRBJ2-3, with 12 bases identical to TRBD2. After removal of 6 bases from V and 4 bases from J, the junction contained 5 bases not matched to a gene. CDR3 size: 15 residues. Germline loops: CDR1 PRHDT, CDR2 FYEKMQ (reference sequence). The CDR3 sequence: CASSLAGGSADTQYF. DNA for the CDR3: TGTGCCAGCAGTCTAGCGGGAGGGTCCGCAGATACGCAGTATTTT.

As DNA, the CDR3 is TGTGCCAGCGGGCCGAGCTCTGGAAACACCATATATTTT. This encodes CASGPSSGNTIYF. The genes are TRBV2 and TRBJ1-3, with unresolved D. V was cut by 8 bases and J by 0 bases, with 8 bases left in between. From germline, CDR1 is SNHLY and CDR2 FYNNEI. The length of the CDR3 is 13 residues.

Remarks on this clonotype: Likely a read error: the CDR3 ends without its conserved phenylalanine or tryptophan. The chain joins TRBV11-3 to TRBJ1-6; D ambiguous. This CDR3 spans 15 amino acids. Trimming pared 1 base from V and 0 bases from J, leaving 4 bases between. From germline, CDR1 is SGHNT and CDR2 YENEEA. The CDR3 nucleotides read TGTGCCAGCAGCTTAGGAAGCTCCTATAATTCACCCCTCCACCTT. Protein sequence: CASSLGSSYNSPLHL.

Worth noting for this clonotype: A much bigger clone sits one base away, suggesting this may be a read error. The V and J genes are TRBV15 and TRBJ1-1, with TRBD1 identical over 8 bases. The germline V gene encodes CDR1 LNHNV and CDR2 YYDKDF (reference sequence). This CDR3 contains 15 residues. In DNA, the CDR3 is TGTGCCACCAGCCCAGACAGGGGATCCGGGACTGAAGCTGTCTTT. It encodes CATSPDRGSGTEAVF. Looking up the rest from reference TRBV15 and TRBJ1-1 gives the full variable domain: DAMVIQNPRYQVTQFGKPVTLSCSQTLNHNVMYWYQQKSSQAPKLLFHYYDKDFNNEADTPDNFQSRRPNTSFCFLDIRSPGLGDTAMYLCATSPDRGSGTEAVFGQGTRLTVV.

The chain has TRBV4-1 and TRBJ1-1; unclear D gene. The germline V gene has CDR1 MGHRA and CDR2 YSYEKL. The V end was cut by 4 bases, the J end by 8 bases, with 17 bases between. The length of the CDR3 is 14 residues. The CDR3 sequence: CASSLEGRQPEAFF. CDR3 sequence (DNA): TGCGCCAGCAGCCTGGAAGGACGGCAACCGGAAGCTTTCTTT.

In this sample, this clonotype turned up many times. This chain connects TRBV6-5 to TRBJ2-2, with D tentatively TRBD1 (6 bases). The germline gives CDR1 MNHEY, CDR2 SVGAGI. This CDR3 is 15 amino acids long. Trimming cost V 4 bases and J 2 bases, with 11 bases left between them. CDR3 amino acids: CASSSRTVNTGELFF. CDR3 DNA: TGTGCCAGCAGTTCGAGGACAGTCAACACCGGGGAGCTGTTTTTT.

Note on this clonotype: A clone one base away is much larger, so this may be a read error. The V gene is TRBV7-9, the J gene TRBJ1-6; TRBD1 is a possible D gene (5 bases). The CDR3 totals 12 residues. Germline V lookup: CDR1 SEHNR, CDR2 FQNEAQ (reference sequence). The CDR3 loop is CASVGANLPLHF. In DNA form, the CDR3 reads TGTGCCAGCGTAGGGGCGAATTTACCCCTCCACTTT.

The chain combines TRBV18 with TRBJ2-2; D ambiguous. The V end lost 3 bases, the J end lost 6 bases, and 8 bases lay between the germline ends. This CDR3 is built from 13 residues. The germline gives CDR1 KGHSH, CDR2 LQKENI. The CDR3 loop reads CASSPIRSGELFF. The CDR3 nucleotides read TGTGCCAGCTCACCTATAAGGTCCGGGGAGCTGTTTTTT.

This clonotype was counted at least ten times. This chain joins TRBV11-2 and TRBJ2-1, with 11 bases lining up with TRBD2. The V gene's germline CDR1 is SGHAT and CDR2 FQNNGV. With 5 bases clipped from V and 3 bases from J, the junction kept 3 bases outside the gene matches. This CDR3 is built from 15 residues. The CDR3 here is CASSGGTSGYNEQFF. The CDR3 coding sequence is TGTGCCAGCAGCGGGGGGACTAGCGGCTACAATGAGCAGTTCTTC.

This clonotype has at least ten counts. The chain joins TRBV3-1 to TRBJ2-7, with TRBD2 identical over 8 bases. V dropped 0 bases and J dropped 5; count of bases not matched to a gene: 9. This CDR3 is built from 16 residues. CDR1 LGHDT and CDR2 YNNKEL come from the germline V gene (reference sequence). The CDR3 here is CASSQDPPGGRDEQYF. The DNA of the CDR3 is TGTGCCAGCAGCCAAGACCCGCCGGGAGGGCGAGACGAGCAGTACTTC.

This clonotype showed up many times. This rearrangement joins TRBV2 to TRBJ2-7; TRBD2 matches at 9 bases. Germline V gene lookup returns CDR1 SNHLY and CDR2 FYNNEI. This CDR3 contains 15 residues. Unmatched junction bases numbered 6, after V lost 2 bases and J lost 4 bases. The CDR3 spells CASSESSGSSYEQYF. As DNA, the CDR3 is TGTGCCAGCAGTGAAAGTAGCGGGAGTAGTTACGAGCAGTACTTC.

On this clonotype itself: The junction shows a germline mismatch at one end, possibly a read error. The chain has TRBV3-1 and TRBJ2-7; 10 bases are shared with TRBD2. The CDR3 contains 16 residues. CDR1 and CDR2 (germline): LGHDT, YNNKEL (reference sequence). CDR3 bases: TGTGCCAGCAGCCAAGATCGGAGCGGGAGGGCCTACGAGCAGCACTTC. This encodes CASSQDRSGRAYEQHF.

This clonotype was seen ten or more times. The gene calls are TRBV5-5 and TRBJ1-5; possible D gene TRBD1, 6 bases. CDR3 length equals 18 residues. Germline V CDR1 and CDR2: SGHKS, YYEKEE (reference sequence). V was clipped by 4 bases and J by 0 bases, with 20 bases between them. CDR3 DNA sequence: TGTGCCAGCAGCCGGACAGTCAAAGCGGTTTATAGCAATCAGCCCCAGCATTTT. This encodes CASSRTVKAVYSNQPQHF.

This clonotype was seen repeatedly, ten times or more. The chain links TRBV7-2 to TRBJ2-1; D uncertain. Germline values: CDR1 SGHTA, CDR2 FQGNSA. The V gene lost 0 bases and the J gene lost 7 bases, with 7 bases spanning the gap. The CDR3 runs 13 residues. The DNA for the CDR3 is TGTGCCAGCAGCTTAGCCATACTGAATGAGCAGTTCTTC. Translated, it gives CASSLAILNEQFF.

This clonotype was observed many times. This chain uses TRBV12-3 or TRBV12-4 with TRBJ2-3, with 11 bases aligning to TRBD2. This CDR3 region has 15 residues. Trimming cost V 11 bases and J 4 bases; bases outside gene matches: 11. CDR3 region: CAGTNLAGGPDTQYF. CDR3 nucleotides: TGTGCCGGCACCAATCTAGCGGGAGGCCCAGATACGCAGTATTTT.

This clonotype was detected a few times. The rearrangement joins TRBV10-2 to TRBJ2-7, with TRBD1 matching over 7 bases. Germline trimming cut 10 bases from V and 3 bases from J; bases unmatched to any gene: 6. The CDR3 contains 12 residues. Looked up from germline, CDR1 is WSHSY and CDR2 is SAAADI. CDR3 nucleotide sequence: TGCGCCACCAGGGACAGACTCTACGAGCAGTACTTC. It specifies CATRDRLYEQYF.

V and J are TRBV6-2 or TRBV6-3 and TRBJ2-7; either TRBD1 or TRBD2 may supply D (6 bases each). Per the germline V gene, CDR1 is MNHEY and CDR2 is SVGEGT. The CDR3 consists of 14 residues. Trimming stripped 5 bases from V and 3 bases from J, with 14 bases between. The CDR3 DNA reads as TGTGCCAGCAGTGAAGGGGGGAGCCACTACGAGCAGTACTTC. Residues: CASSEGGSHYEQYF.

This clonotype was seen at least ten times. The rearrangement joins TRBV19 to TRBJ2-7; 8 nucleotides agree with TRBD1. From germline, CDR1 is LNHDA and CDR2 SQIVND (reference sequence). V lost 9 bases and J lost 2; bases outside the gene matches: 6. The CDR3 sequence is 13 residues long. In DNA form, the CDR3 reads TGTGCCAGCCGGGACAGGCGAGCCTACGAGCAGTACTTC. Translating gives CASRDRRAYEQYF.

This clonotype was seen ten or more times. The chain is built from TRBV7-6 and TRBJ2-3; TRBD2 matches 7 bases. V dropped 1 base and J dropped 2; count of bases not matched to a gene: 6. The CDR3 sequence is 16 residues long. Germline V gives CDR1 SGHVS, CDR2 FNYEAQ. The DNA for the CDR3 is TGTGCCAGCAGCTTAGACCCTCAGCGGGACACAGATACGCAGTATTTT. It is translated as CASSLDPQRDTDTQYF.

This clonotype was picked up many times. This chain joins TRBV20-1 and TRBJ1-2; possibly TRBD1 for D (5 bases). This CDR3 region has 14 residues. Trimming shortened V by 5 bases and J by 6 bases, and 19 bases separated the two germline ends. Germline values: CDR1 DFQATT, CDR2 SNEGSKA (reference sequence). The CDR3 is CSAAQSGRFDGYTF. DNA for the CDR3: TGCAGTGCTGCCCAGTCAGGGAGGTTCGATGGCTACACCTTC.

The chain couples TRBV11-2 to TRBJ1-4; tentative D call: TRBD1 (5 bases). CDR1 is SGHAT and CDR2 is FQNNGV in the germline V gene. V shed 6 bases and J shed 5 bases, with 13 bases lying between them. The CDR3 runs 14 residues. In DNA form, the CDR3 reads TGTGCCAGCAGTGAGGGACCGTGGAATGAAAAACTGTTTTTT. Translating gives CASSEGPWNEKLFF.